This T cell receptor beta chain is from a study of blood T cell repertoires in COVID-19 (dated by TCRdb to the early 2020s). Study-level background: Collaborator samples came from the United States, Italy and Spain and covered acute and convalescent phases of COVID-19. The prospective study material was composed of cDNA or gDNA derived from T cells, B-cell-depleted T cells, or PBMCs. Deeply sampled blood TCRbeta repertoires from subjects exposed to, actively infected with, or recovered from COVID-19 were included in the dataset. The repertoires were made available in a free public database intended to serve as a resource for research on the immune response to SARS-CoV-2. Samples came from the ongoing ImmuneRACE study (first 160 participants) plus 1,254 subjects from 6 global collaborators. A de-identified subject ID, COVID-19 status, age in years and sex were almost always included in the sample metadata. Where available, HLA class I and class II types were taken from metadata supplied by the sample provider and were not determined by assay-based typing.

The immunoSEQ Assay, a bias-controlled multiplex PCR, was used to amplify TCRbeta CDR3 regions from genomic DNA. The authors processed their data as follows. The number of nucleated cells in each sample was estimated from the amplification of reference gene primers within the assay. Sequence reads were collapsed and filtered to measure the absolute abundance of every unique TCRbeta CDR3 rearrangement. For each sample, productive Simpson clonality was calculated as the square root of Simpson's diversity index across productive rearrangements. Here the immuneACCESS table is served through TCRdb, limited to in-frame sequences with V and J called. Missing clones are a known gap in these copies; in checked studies unresolved V genes cover under half, and the rest lacks a known reason. That table supplies the V and J calls and clone size; D and trimming were determined from the DNA. A total of more than 100,000 clones appear in this sample, about 79% of them only once. The top ten clonotypes cover approximately 2.4% of the sample.

Points the paper makes about the study in general: The quantity of clinical and demographic metadata differed by source and by participant and was supplied without curation.

According to the germline V gene, CDR1 reads SGHTA and CDR2 reads FQGTGA. The CDR3 has 13 amino acids, counting the end cysteine and phenylalanine. CDR3 DNA is the only sequence kept; it has 39 bases, read in frame from the first base. At the junction V is shortened by 3 bases and J by 3 bases, with 5 bases in between. Note on this clone: The clone's antigen remains unknown. One base away there is no much larger clone; base qualities are not given.

Collaborating institutions collected whole blood in K2EDTA tubes following their own protocols. For TCRbeta analysis, collaborator samples were shipped as frozen whole blood, as isolated PBMCs, or as DNA extracted from either sample type. The receptor comes from a man between 65 and 85 years old with acute or convalescent COVID-19. The chain links TRBV7-3 with TRBJ2-2; the D gene assignment is ambiguous. Sequenced material: peripheral blood. The nucleotide sequence reads as follows: TGTGCCAGCAGCTTTATCCACACCGGGGAGCTGTTTTTT. This sequence encodes CASSFIHTGELFF.